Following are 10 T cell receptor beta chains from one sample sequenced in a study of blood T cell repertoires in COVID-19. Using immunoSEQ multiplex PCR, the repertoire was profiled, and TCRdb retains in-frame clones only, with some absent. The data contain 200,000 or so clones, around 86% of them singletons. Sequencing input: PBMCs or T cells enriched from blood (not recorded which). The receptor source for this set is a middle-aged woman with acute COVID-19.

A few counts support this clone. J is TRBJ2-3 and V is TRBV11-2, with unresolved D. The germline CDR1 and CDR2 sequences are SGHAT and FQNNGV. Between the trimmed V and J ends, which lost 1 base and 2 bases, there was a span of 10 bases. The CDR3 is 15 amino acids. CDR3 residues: CASSLVPLVTDTQYF. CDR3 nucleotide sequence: TGTGCCAGCAGCTTAGTCCCCTTAGTCACAGATACGCAGTATTTT.

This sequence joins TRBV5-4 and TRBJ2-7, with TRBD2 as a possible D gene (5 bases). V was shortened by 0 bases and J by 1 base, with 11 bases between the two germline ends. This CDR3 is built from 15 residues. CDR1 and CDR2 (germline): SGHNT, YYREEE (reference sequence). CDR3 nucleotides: TGTGCCAGCAGCTTGGGCTTCGAGCGGTCCTACGAGCAGTACTTC. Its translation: CASSLGFERSYEQYF.

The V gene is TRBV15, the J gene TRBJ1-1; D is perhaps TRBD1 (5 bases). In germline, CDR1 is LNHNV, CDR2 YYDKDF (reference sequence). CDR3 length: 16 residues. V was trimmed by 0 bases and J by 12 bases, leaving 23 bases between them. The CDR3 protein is CATSRDNSRGRGGTFF. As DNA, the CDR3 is TGTGCCACCAGCAGAGATAACTCAAGAGGGAGGGGTGGAACTTTCTTT.

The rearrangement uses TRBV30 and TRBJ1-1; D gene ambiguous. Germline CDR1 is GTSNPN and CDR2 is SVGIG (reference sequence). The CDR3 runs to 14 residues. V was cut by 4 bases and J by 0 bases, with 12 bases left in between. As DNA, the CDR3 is TGTGCCTGGACGAGGGTACCCATGAACACTGAAGCTTTCTTT. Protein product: CAWTRVPMNTEAFF.

CDR3 region: CASRPRRDTPYEQYF. CDR3 DNA sequence: TGTGCCAGCAGACCGAGACGGGACACGCCCTACGAGCAGTACTTC. The chain uses TRBV7-9 and TRBJ2-7; the D gene is possibly TRBD1 (6 bases). V was shortened by 6 bases and J by 2 bases, with 17 bases between the two germline ends. In germline, CDR1 is SEHNR, CDR2 FQNEAQ (reference sequence). CDR3 length: 15 residues.

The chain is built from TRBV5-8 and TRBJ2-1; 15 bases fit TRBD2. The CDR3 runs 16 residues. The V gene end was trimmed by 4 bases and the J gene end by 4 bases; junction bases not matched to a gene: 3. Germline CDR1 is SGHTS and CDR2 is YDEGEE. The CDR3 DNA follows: TGTGCCAGCAGCACTGGGACTAGCGGGGGGTACAATGAGCAGTTCTTC. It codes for CASSTGTSGGYNEQFF. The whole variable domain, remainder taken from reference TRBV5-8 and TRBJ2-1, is EAGVTQSPTHLIKTRGQQATLRCSPISGHTSVYWYQQALGLGLQFLLWYDEGEERNRGNFPPRFSGRQFPNYSSELNVNALELEDSALYLCASSTGTSGGYNEQFFGPGTRLTVL.

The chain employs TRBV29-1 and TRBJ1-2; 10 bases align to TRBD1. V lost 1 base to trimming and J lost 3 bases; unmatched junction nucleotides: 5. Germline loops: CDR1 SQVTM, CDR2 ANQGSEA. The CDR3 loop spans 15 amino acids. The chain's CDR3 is CSVEGAGTGDYGYTF. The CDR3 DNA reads TGCAGCGTTGAAGGGGCCGGGACAGGGGACTATGGCTACACCTTC. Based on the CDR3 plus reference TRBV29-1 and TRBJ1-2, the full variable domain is SAVISQKPSRDICQRGTSLTIQCQVDSQVTMMFWYRQQPGQSLTLIATANQGSEATYESGFVIDKFPISRPNLTFSTLTVSNMSPEDSSIYLCSVEGAGTGDYGYTFGSGTRLTVV.

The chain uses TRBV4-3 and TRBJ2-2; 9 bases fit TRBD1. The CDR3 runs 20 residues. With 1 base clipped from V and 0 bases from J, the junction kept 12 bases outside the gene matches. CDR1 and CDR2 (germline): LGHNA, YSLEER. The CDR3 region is CASSQGPGQGWSANTGELFF. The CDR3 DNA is TGCGCCAGCAGCCAAGGGCCGGGACAGGGATGGTCCGCGAACACCGGGGAGCTGTTTTTT.

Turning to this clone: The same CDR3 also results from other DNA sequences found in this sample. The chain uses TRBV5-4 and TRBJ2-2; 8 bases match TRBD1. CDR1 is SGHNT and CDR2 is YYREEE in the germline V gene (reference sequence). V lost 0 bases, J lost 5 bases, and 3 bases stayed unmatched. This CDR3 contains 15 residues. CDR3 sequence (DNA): TGTGCCAGCAGCTTGGCAGGGGGCGGAACCGGGGAGCTGTTTTTT. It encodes CASSLAGGGTGELFF.

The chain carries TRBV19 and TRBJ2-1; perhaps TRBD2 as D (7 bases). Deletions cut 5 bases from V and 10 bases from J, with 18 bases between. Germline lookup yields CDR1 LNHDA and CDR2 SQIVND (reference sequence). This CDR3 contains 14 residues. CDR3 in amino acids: CASSRTGGPSEQFF. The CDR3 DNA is TGTGCCAGTAGTCGTACCGGGGGGCCTAGCGAGCAGTTCTTC.